Each of the 27 T cell receptor beta chains below was sequenced from the same sample in a study of T cell responses to AZD1222 COVID-19 vaccine. The assay was immunoSEQ multiplex PCR, and TCRdb's table has in-frame clones only and misses some. The data contain 55,000 to 80,000 clones, about 70% of them singletons. Here the sequenced sample was peripheral blood, taken on day 0 of AZD1222 vaccination. The receptor set was obtained from an adult in good health.

The genes are TRBV27 and TRBJ1-6; TRBD1 matches at 8 bases. After removal of 0 bases from V and 4 bases from J, the junction contained 8 bases not matched to a gene. This CDR3 spans 18 amino acids. CDR1 and CDR2 (germline): MNHEY, SMNVEV (reference sequence). The CDR3 DNA is TGTGCCAGCAGTTTATCGACCGGACAGGGAGGGTATAATTCACCCCTCCACTTT. Amino acid sequence: CASSLSTGQGGYNSPLHF.

This chain uses TRBV10-1 with TRBJ1-5, with TRBD1 identical over 10 bases. J lost 7 bases, V lost 3 bases, and 15 bases had no gene match. The CDR3 runs 18 residues. Germline assignment: CDR1 WNHNN and CDR2 SYGVQD (reference sequence). CDR3 DNA sequence: TGCGCCAGCAGTGAATCATCTTTCGGGACAGGGGTACACCAGCCCCAGCATTTT. The encoded protein is CASSESSFGTGVHQPQHF.

The chain uses TRBV5-1 and TRBJ2-3; TRBD2 aligns across 10 bases. There are 17 residues in the CDR3. Germline CDR1 SGHRS, CDR2 YFSETQ. Losses at the gene ends were 0 bases for V and 0 bases for J; bases not matched to a gene: 4. The CDR3 bases are TGCGCCAGCAGCTTGGGGCTAGCGGGGGCTAGCACAGATACGCAGTATTTT. Protein product: CASSLGLAGASTDTQYF. Combining the CDR3 with reference TRBV5-1 and TRBJ2-3 gives the whole variable domain KAGVTQTPRYLIKTRGQQVTLSCSPISGHRSVSWYQQTPGQGLQFLFEYFSETQRNKGNFPGRFSGRQFSNSRSEMNVSTLELGDSALYLCASSLGLAGASTDTQYFGPGTRLTVL.

The gene calls are TRBV7-2 and TRBJ1-5; D not certain. V was cut by 3 bases and J by 0 bases, with 3 bases left in between. CDR3 length: 13 amino acids. Germline CDR1 and CDR2: SGHTA and FQGNSA. This CDR3 reads CASSFISNQPQHF. DNA of the CDR3: TGTGCCAGCAGCTTTATTAGCAATCAGCCCCAGCATTTT.

The chain has TRBV7-9 and TRBJ1-3; D is undetermined. Trimming stripped 0 bases from V and 16 bases from J, with 13 bases between. This CDR3 spans 12 amino acids. CDR1 is SEHNR, CDR2 FQNEAQ, per germline (reference sequence). CDR3 nucleotides: TGTGCCAGCAGCTTAGCGGGGAGCCGTTCGTATTTT. This translates into CASSLAGSRSYF.

The V and J genes are TRBV5-4 and TRBJ1-1; D ambiguous. V lost 2 bases and J lost 2, with 4 bases in between. Looked up from germline, CDR1 is SGHNT and CDR2 is YYREEE (reference sequence). There are 12 residues in the CDR3. CDR3 bases: TGTGCCAGCAGCTTAGCTAACACTGAAGCTTTCTTT. Translated, it gives CASSLANTEAFF.

V and J are TRBV11-3 and TRBJ2-7; D possibly corresponds to TRBD1 (5 bases). The CDR3 loop spans 12 amino acids. CDR1 is SGHNT, CDR2 YENEEA, per germline. Trimming stripped 3 bases from V and 4 bases from J, with 7 bases between. CDR3 protein: CASSFQGYEQYF. The CDR3 nucleotides are TGTGCCAGCAGCTTCCAGGGATACGAGCAGTACTTC.

CDR3 sequence: CASSPMRGINNEQFF. For the CDR3, the DNA is TGTGCCAGCTCCCCTATGAGGGGTATAAACAATGAGCAGTTCTTC. The rearrangement uses TRBV5-4 and TRBJ2-1; D possibly uses TRBD1 or TRBD2 (5 bases each). V was pared by 7 bases and J by 5 bases, with 19 bases between. The germline V gene has CDR1 SGHNT and CDR2 YYREEE (reference sequence). The CDR3 runs 15 residues.

The chain uses TRBV30 and TRBJ1-1; D might be TRBD1 (6 bases). V gave up 8 bases and J gave up 3 bases, with 16 bases separating them. The CDR3 loop spans 13 amino acids. Germline V CDR1 and CDR2: GTSNPN, SVGIG (reference sequence). This CDR3 is CAPKGGWDTEAFF. The CDR3 nucleotides read TGTGCCCCCAAGGGGGGTTGGGACACTGAAGCTTTCTTT.

The rearrangement joins TRBV5-1 to TRBJ1-1, with D uncertain. CDR1 SGHRS and CDR2 YFSETQ come from the germline V gene. The CDR3 covers 14 residues. Trimming pared 5 bases from V and 2 bases from J, leaving 13 bases between. The CDR3 region is CASRFLEANTEAFF. CDR3 in DNA: TGCGCCAGCAGGTTCCTCGAGGCCAACACTGAAGCTTTCTTT.

This clone has only a few counts. The chain carries TRBV27 and TRBJ2-2; possible D gene TRBD2, 7 bases. Germline loops: CDR1 MNHEY, CDR2 SMNVEV (reference sequence). The CDR3 loop spans 15 amino acids. Trimming removed 4 bases at V and 2 bases at J, with 11 bases between. The CDR3 sequence is CASSWEGGNTGELFF. CDR3 coding DNA: TGTGCCAGCAGTTGGGAGGGGGGAAACACCGGGGAGCTGTTTTTT.

The rearrangement joins TRBV7-8 to TRBJ1-2; D remains ambiguous. V was shortened by 1 base and J by 7 bases, with 16 bases between the two germline ends. Germline V CDR1 and CDR2: SGHVS, FQNEAQ. The length of the CDR3 is 15 residues. The CDR3 here is CASSLEVSGFLGYTF. The CDR3 nucleotides are TGTGCCAGCAGCTTAGAGGTCTCGGGGTTCCTTGGCTACACCTTC.

This rearrangement joins TRBV28 to TRBJ2-3, with D possibly being TRBD1 (6 bases). The CDR3 runs to 20 residues. The V end was cut by 4 bases, the J end by 2 bases, with 28 bases between. The V gene's germline CDR1 is MDHEN and CDR2 SYDVKM. The CDR3 is CASSSYLTGKSGVVTDTQYF. The CDR3, as DNA: TGTGCCAGCAGTTCGTACCTCACAGGGAAATCAGGGGTTGTCACAGATACGCAGTATTTT.

This clone came up a few times. The chain carries TRBV19 and TRBJ2-7; the match to TRBD1 covers 7 bases. The CDR3 spans 13 residues. V was clipped by 7 bases and J by 5 bases; unmatched bases: 8. Germline V gives CDR1 LNHDA, CDR2 SQIVND (reference sequence). The CDR3 loop reads CASTANDRDEQYF. CDR3 sequence (DNA): TGTGCCAGTACAGCTAACGACAGGGACGAGCAGTACTTC.

This chain uses TRBV4-2 with TRBJ2-7, with 11 positions matching TRBD2. The V and J ends lost 4 bases and 4 bases, in that order; junction bases with no gene match: 9. CDR3 length: 16 residues. Germline V CDR1 and CDR2: LGHNA, YNFKEQ. This CDR3 is CASSPGGTSGSYEQYF. CDR3 nucleotide sequence: TGTGCCAGCAGCCCAGGCGGGACTAGCGGATCTTACGAGCAGTACTTC.

The gene calls are TRBV5-6 and TRBJ1-6; D not certain. The germline CDR1 and CDR2 sequences are SGHDT and YYEEEE. This CDR3 has 13 amino acids. V lost 0 bases and J 9 bases, leaving 7 bases between the germline ends. The CDR3 reads CASSLEEGSPLHF. The DNA of the CDR3 is TGTGCCAGCAGCTTGGAAGAAGGTTCACCCCTCCACTTT.

This rearrangement joins TRBV2 to TRBJ2-2, with D possibly being TRBD1 (6 bases). CDR3 length: 14 residues. V lost 6 bases, J lost 3 bases, and 11 bases lay in between. Germline V lookup: CDR1 SNHLY, CDR2 FYNNEI. CDR3 sequence: CASRFAGDTGELFF. The CDR3 DNA follows: TGTGCCAGCAGATTCGCAGGGGACACCGGGGAGCTGTTTTTT.

This clone was detected a few times. The chain employs TRBV9 and TRBJ2-3; 11 nucleotides line up with TRBD2. Germline loops: CDR1 SGDLS, CDR2 YYNGEE. The ends lost 7 bases at V and 6 bases at J; junction bases unmatched: 22. The length of the CDR3 is 19 residues. CDR3 bases: TGTGCCAGCGGATTCCGAGGGGCTAGCGGGGGGTCCAATAGGGATACGCAGTATTTT. It is translated as CASGFRGASGGSNRDTQYF. The complete variable domain, with remaining parts taken from reference TRBV9 and TRBJ2-3, reads DSGVTQTPKHLITATGQRVTLRCSPRSGDLSVYWYQQSLDQGLQFLIQYYNGEERAKGNILERFSAQQFPDLHSELNLSSLELGDSALYFCASGFRGASGGSNRDTQYFGPGTRLTVL.

This rearrangement joins TRBV28 to TRBJ1-1; possible D gene TRBD1, 5 bases. This CDR3 comprises 13 residues. The germline V gene has CDR1 MDHEN and CDR2 SYDVKM. The V end lost 3 bases, the J end lost 8 bases, and 13 bases lay between the germline ends. CDR3 sequence reads: CASSFTGLPEAFF. The CDR3 coding sequence is TGTGCCAGCAGTTTCACGGGGCTACCCGAAGCTTTCTTT.

The rearrangement links TRBV19 to TRBJ1-6, with 9 nucleotides matching TRBD1. The CDR3 consists of 13 residues. Germline assignment: CDR1 LNHDA and CDR2 SQIVND (reference sequence). Losses at the gene ends were 11 bases for V and 6 bases for J; bases not matched to a gene: 5. CDR3 DNA: TGTGCCGGCTCGGACAGGGGTAATTCACCCCTCCACTTT. Translated, it gives CAGSDRGNSPLHF.

The rearrangement links TRBV6-5 to TRBJ1-2; D is undetermined. CDR3 length: 13 amino acids. CDR1 MNHEY and CDR2 SVGAGI come from the germline V gene. Trimming pared 2 bases from V and 8 bases from J, leaving 12 bases between. The CDR3 coding sequence is TGTGCCAGCAGTTACCGGGGTTTGGGAGGCTACACCTTC. Amino acid sequence: CASSYRGLGGYTF.

The CDR3 nucleotides read TGTGCCAGCAGTGAAAAGGGGAGAGGCTACACCTTC. It codes for CASSEKGRGYTF. The rearrangement uses TRBV6-1 and TRBJ1-2; D is perhaps TRBD1 (5 bases). The CDR3 consists of 12 residues. CDR1 is MNHNS and CDR2 is SASEGT in the germline V gene. V lost 2 bases and J 8 bases, leaving 9 bases between the germline ends.

This chain joins TRBV5-5 and TRBJ2-1; 15 bases map to TRBD2. Unmatched junction bases numbered 8, after V lost 4 bases and J lost 9 bases. The CDR3 totals 16 residues. CDR1 and CDR2 from the germline V gene are SGHKS and YYEKEE (reference sequence). CDR3 sequence reads: CASSRGLAGGRGEQFF. CDR3 DNA sequence: TGTGCCAGCAGCCGGGGACTAGCGGGGGGCCGAGGTGAGCAGTTCTTC. The full variable domain, with the rest looked up from reference TRBV5-5 and TRBJ2-1, is DAGVTQSPTHLIKTRGQQVTLRCSPISGHKSVSWYQQVLGQGPQFIFQYYEKEERGRGNFPDRFSARQFPNYSSELNVNALLLGDSALYLCASSRGLAGGRGEQFFGPGTRLTVL.

This sequence joins TRBV18 and TRBJ1-2, with no clear D. The germline CDR1 and CDR2 sequences are KGHSH and LQKENI. There are 12 residues in the CDR3. Trimming stripped 3 bases from V and 6 bases from J, with 8 bases between. The CDR3 reads CASSPRTDGYTF. CDR3 bases: TGTGCCAGCTCACCCCGGACGGATGGCTACACCTTC.

The genes are TRBV7-2 and TRBJ1-1; D gene uncertain. From germline, CDR1 is SGHTA and CDR2 FQGNSA. V lost 0 bases and J 3 bases, leaving 8 bases between the germline ends. The CDR3 covers 14 residues. CDR3 residues: CASSLATAYTEAFF. CDR3 bases: TGTGCCAGCAGCTTAGCGACGGCTTACACTGAAGCTTTCTTT.

The chain employs TRBV2 and TRBJ2-2; perhaps TRBD1 as D (7 bases). V shed 4 bases and J shed 8 bases, with 20 bases lying between them. CDR3 size: 16 residues. Germline V gene data show CDR1 as SNHLY and CDR2 as FYNNEI. CDR3 in amino acids: CASSALTGTFLGELFF. The CDR3 nucleotides read TGTGCCAGCAGTGCCCTGACAGGGACTTTCTTAGGGGAGCTGTTTTTT.

This chain joins TRBV10-1 and TRBJ1-1; D remains unclear. The germline gives CDR1 WNHNN, CDR2 SYGVQD (reference sequence). V lost 5 bases, J lost 5 bases, and 12 bases lay in between. CDR3 length: 13 residues. CDR3 nucleotides: TGCGCCAGCAGTCCGGGCCGCGGGACTGAAGCTTTCTTT. This encodes CASSPGRGTEAFF.